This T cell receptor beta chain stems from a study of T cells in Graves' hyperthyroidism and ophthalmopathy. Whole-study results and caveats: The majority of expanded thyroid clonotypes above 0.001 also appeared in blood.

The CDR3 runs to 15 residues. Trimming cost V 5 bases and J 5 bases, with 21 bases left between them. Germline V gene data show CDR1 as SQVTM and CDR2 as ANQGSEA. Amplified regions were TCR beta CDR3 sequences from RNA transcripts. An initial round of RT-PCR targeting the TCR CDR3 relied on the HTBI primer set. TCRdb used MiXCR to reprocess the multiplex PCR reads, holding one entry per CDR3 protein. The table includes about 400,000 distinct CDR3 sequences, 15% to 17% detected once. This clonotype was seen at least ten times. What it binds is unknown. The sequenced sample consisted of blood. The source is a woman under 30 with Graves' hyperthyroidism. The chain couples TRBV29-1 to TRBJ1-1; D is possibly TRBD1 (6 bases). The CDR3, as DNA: TGCAGCGTTCCTAGGGCTTTGGGCAGGGGAACTGAAGCTTTCTTT. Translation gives CSVPRALGRGTEAFF.